The present T cell receptor (beta chain) was sequenced within a study of T cell responses to AZD1222 COVID-19 vaccine. Germline lookup yields CDR1 KGHSH and CDR2 LQKENI. The CDR3 covers 12 residues. V was cut by 3 bases and J by 6 bases, with 8 bases left in between. Measured with immunoSEQ multiplex PCR; TCRdb has only the in-frame clones, and not every one. The sample records 130,000 to 150,000 clones, about 87% being singletons. For this clone: Its antigen is currently unknown.

Findings of the study overall: Scientists sampled the repertoires only once the peak T cell response had passed. Females made up more of the donors, who were largely white British, and clonal diversity may have come out too low. The reported proportion of spike-specific TCRs targeting unmutated variant regions was nearly half.

The chain is built from TRBV18 and TRBJ1-1, with D unclear. Sample: peripheral blood, taken on day 0 of AZD1222 vaccination. This clonotype originated in an adult in good health. The CDR3 reads CASSPPVAEAFF. For the CDR3, the DNA is TGTGCCAGCTCACCTCCGGTGGCTGAAGCTTTCTTT.